Shown below are 2 T cell receptor beta chains from a single sample sequenced in a study of cytomegalovirus exposure and HLA in healthy donors. Primers for the PCR totalled 60 Vbeta and 13 Jbeta. Here immunoSEQ multiplex PCR was the method, and the copy in TCRdb shows in-frame clones only, minus some. Of about 84,000 clones listed, more than 50% are singletons. Material for sequencing was PBMCs. Every receptor here comes from a woman aged 40 to 50 in good health and CMV-seropositive.

This sequence joins TRBV7-2 and TRBJ1-2, with D maybe TRBD1 (5 bases). The V end was cut by 5 bases, the J end by 6 bases, with 22 bases between. The germline V gene encodes CDR1 SGHTA and CDR2 FQGNSA. The CDR3 loop spans 16 amino acids. In DNA form, the CDR3 reads TGTGCCAGCAGCGCAGCGGTTGTGCGGGGGGGAGATGGCTACACCTTC. Encoded protein: CASSAAVVRGGDGYTF.

Concerning this clone itself: The conserved phenylalanine or tryptophan normally closing the CDR3 is absent here, so this likely arose from a read error. No DNA is shown, since the ends of the CDR3 on it are uncertain; the CDR3 is the one TCRdb lists. The chain is built from TRBV23-1 and TRBJ2-3; TRBD2 is the table's D call, not checked against the DNA. TRBV23-1 is filed as an ORF, its function uncertain. From its first to its last residue, the CDR3 has 9 amino acids. The CDR3 here is CASSHPEAL.